Given below is one TCR beta chain in context. The record originates from a study of cytomegalovirus exposure and HLA in healthy donors. Nominally healthy donors provided the samples, though records likely missed some immune exposures. This PCR relied on a set of 60 Vbeta primers and 13 Jbeta primers. Some clones are missing from TCRdb's copy, which holds only in-frame ones; the method was immunoSEQ multiplex PCR. The sample yields about 180,000 clones, about four fifths seen once. CDR3 size: 15 residues. CDR1 is SGHRS, CDR2 YFSETQ, per germline. Germline trimming cut 5 bases from V and 8 bases from J; bases unmatched to any gene: 10.

The receptor's source is a woman aged 18-29 years in good health and CMV-seropositive. The rearrangement links TRBV5-1 to TRBJ1-6; 7 positions agree with TRBD1. Sequenced input: PBMCs. DNA of the CDR3: TGCGCCAGCAGGCCAAGACAGGGAACCGATTCACCCCTCCACTTT. Its translation is CASRPRQGTDSPLHF. Full variable domain (rest looked up from reference TRBV5-1 and TRBJ1-6): KAGVTQTPRYLIKTRGQQVTLSCSPISGHRSVSWYQQTPGQGLQFLFEYFSETQRNKGNFPGRFSGRQFSNSRSEMNVSTLELGDSALYLCASRPRQGTDSPLHFGNGTRLTVT.